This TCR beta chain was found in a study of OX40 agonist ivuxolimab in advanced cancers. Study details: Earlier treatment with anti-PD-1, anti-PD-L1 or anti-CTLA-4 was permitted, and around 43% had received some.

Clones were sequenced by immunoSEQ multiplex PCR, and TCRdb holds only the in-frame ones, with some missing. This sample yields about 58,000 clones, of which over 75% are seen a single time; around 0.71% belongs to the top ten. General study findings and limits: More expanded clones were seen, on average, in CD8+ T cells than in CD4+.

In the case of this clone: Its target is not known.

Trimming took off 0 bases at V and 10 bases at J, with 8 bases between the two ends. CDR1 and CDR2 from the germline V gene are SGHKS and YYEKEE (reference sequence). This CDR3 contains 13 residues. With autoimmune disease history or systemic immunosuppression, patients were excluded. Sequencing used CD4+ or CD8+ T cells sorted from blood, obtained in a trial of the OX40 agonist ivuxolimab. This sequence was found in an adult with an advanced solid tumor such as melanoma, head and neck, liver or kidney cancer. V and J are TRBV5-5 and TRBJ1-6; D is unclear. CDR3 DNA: TGTGCCAGCAGCTTGGTGGAAGGCTCACCCCTCCACTTT. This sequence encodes CASSLVEGSPLHF.